This TCR beta chain is drawn from a study of vaccination and CD4 T cells after COVID-19. Study-wide context: Post-vaccine sampling followed dose two by a median about 72 days (range 14 to 241).

Cultured CD4+ T cell DNA was sequenced using the Oncomine TCR Beta short-read assay. Via MiXCR, TCRdb re-called the PCR reads, giving one row per CDR3 protein. The sample has around 26,000 distinct CDR3 sequences, about 50% seen once. Sample treatment: roughly 11-day PBMC culture with coronavirus spike peptide pools or control peptides (ViraFEST assay). Peptide-pool expansion of antigen-specific T cells preceded TCR sequencing in ViraFEST. Trimming at V came to 1 base and at J to 4 bases, leaving 6 bases not matched to a gene. The CDR3 covers 15 residues. In germline, CDR1 is SGHRS, CDR2 YFSETQ. To note about this clonotype: Its antigen is not known.

The V and J genes are TRBV5-1 and TRBJ1-1, with TRBD1 matching 8 bases. The sequencing here drew on CD4+ T cells from blood, cultured in vitro, taken before SARS-CoV-2 vaccination. The receptor was isolated from a human donor who received a COVID-19 vaccine. The CDR3, as DNA: TGCGCCAGCAGCTTGTACGGACAGGGCTCCACTGAAGCTTTCTTT. Translating gives CASSLYGQGSTEAFF.